This entry features one T cell receptor beta chain sequence. The data stem from a study of shared clonotypes between healthy human individuals. Germline V gene sequence: CDR1 SNHLY, CDR2 FYNNEI. Trimming removed 8 bases from V and 2 bases from J, with 9 bases in between. There are 12 residues in the CDR3. Method: immunoSEQ multiplex PCR; TCRdb's copy keeps in-frame clones and lacks some. There are about 1.1 million clones in the sample; approximately 80% occur only once, and more than 0.55% lies in the top ten. The V call is TRBV2, the J call TRBJ1-2; no reliable D call. The receptor's source is a young man in good health. Some clones in this sample may be carry-over from other donors' samples. Material for sequencing was memory CD4+ T cells from PBMCs. Indicated subset: CD45RA-negative fraction. The CDR3 DNA follows: TGTGCCAGCGAGCGCGAGAACTATGGCTACACCTTC. It codes for CASERENYGYTF.